Given below is one T cell receptor (beta chain) in context. These data belong to a study of blood T cell repertoires in COVID-19. Study-wide context: From the United States, Italy and Spain came samples of acute and convalescent COVID-19. PBMCs, B-cell-depleted T cells, or T cells provided the cDNA or gDNA that made up the material.

Methods used by the authors: Cell counts per sample came from amplifying reference gene primers. Repertoires were generated with immunoSEQ multiplex PCR, while TCRdb's copy carries only in-frame clones and drops some. V and J calls and clone size are those listed in that table; D and trimming were worked out from the DNA. The data show some 200,000 clones, with approximately 85% seen just once and roughly 7.6% held by the top ten. Germline assignment: CDR1 LGHDT and CDR2 YNNKEL (reference sequence). The junction had 6 bases not matched to a gene; V was cut back by 0 bases and J by 4 bases. CDR3 length: 17 residues.

The chain combines TRBV3-1 (or the pseudogene TRBV3-2) with TRBJ1-3; 10 nucleotides align to TRBD1. The source material was peripheral blood. This TCR came from a woman in her forties or fifties with active or convalescent COVID-19. CDR3 in DNA: TGTGCCAGCAGCCAAGATCTCGGACAGGGGGACGGAAACACCATATATTTT. Protein: CASSQDLGQGDGNTIYF.